The table lists the clone carrying this T cell receptor (beta chain) with a few counts. Antigen unknown. The time point is: persistent/refractory GD, antithyroid drugs over 5 years with positive TRAb. There was RNA extracted from PBMCs, and the TCR library was made from it. Researchers made TCR beta libraries by using iRepertoire HTBI primers and running Arm-PCR on CDR3 regions. TCRdb called the multiplex PCR reads again in MiXCR, with one record for every CDR3 protein. The repertoire holds 500,000 to 700,000 distinct CDR3 sequences, with around 32% as singletons. CDR1 SGDLS and CDR2 YYNGEE come from the germline V gene. Trimming removed 0 bases at V and 7 bases at J, with 10 bases between. This CDR3 is 13 amino acids long. This sample is drawn from a study of regulatory T cells in long-lasting Graves disease. Study observations and caveats: Accuracy may have been reduced by the small sample size. Preferential use of TRBV28, TRBJ1-2 and TRBJ2-5 was seen in persistent disease.

The chain recombines TRBV9 with TRBJ1-1; no reliable D call. This sequence originates from a female donor with Graves disease. Sequenced material: peripheral blood mononuclear cells (PBMCs), taken when the disease was refractory, from a patient treated with antithyroid drugs. CDR3 bases: TGTGCCAGCAGCGTAGGGTTTCTTGGTGAAGCTTTCTTT. This translates into CASSVGFLGEAFF. The entire variable domain, with the rest obtained from reference TRBV9 and TRBJ1-1, is as follows: DSGVTQTPKHLITATGQRVTLRCSPRSGDLSVYWYQQSLDQGLQFLIQYYNGEERAKGNILERFSAQQFPDLHSELNLSSLELGDSALYFCASSVGFLGEAFFGQGTRLTVV.